This T cell receptor beta chain was captured by sequencing in a study of blood T cells in healthy people across ages. As for the study in general: About one barcoded beta molecule was captured per two T cells (by template switching). Study-wide findings and caveats: In long-lived donors, naive CD4+ cell counts and diversity exceeded those of aged donors.

This clonotype has just a few counts. Its specificity is not known. CDR1 is SNHLY and CDR2 is FYNNEI in the germline V gene. V was trimmed by 4 bases and J by 8 bases, leaving 14 bases between them. The CDR3 is 13 amino acids. With a J-beta primer mix and a sample-barcoded 5' primer, a second PCR ran about 7 to 11 cycles. Every cDNA molecule carried a tag from a template-switch adaptor bearing 12 random nucleotides. TCRdb independently ran MiXCR on the 5' RACE reads; one entry per CDR3 protein. This sample has about 1.4 million distinct CDR3 sequences, with approximately 59% found just once. The chain carries TRBV2 and TRBJ1-2; D remains ambiguous. This receptor was taken from a man between 18 and 29 years old in good health. Material for sequencing was blood. The CDR3 nucleotides read TGTGCCAGCAGTGGGGTCGGTACTAGCGGCTACACCTTC. It specifies CASSGVGTSGYTF.